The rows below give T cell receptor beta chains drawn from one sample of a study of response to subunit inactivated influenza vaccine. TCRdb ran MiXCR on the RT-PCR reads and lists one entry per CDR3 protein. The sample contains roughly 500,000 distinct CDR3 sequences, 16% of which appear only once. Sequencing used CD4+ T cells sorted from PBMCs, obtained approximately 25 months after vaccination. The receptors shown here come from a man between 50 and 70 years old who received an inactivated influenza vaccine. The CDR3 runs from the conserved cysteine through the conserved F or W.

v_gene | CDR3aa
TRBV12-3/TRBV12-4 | CASSQRGGKNQPQHF
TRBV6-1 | CASSLGTSAYNEQFF
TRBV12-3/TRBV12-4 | CASSMGTSAETGYEQYF
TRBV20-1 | CSTPRATDTQYF
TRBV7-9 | CASSSDRGSTDTQYF
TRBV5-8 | CASGPGSGRAGDTQYF
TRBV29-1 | CSGAPSGRLIGAYNEQFF
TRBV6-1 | CASSDQGRNQPQHF
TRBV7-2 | CASSLAPKQGVEGYTF
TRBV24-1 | CATSEGGLADTQETQYF
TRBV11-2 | CASSFATGGYEQYF
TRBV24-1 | CATGTSGKQETQYF
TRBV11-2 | CASSLGDIEKLFF
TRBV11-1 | CASSMMGLSTDTQYF
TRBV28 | CASSSVINEQFF
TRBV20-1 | CSARLQGWDGQYF
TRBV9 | CASSVAWGSGDTQYF
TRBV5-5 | CASSSGGQGHSPLHF
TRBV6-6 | CASRMNTEAFF
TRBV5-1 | CASSLGGQEGREQYF
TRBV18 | CASSNQGTGAYEQYF
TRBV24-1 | CATSDSGGINEKLFF
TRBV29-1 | CSAGHANTGELFF
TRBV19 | CASSPQSSNYGYTF
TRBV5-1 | CASSLDGAGNTIYF
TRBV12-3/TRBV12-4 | CASTPGGRLNEQFF
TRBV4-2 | CASSQGLASDEQFF
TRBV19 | CASARTGGTGELFF
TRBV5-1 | CASSLGGSGTGELFF